This T cell receptor (beta chain) was identified during a study of shared clonotypes between healthy human individuals. Study as a whole: The plates for each donor numbered three CD4 naive, three CD4 memory, two CD8 naive and one CD8 memory.

The naive CD8 subset, CD45RO-negative cells positively selected for CCR7, excluded terminally differentiated effector memory CD45RA+ cells. Evenly divided among several immunoSEQ plates was the genomic DNA of each subset. TCRdb keeps only in-frame clones here, not all; method: immunoSEQ multiplex PCR. The table records some 2 million clones, just under 95% of them present only once. The source material was naive CD8+ T cells sorted from blood. The origin of this receptor is a man between 18 and 29 years old in good health.

CDR3 amino acids: CASSDGTEGGYYGYTF. DNA for the CDR3: TGTGCCAGCAGCGACGGGACCGAAGGAGGGTACTATGGCTACACCTTC. The V and J genes are TRBV9 and TRBJ1-2; possible D gene TRBD1, 5 bases. Germline CDR1 SGDLS, CDR2 YYNGEE. The V and J ends lost 3 bases and 3 bases respectively, with 18 bases between them. The CDR3 contains 16 residues.